The 28 T cell receptor beta chains given below trace back to one sample, sequenced in a study of identical twins (TCRdb year 2016). Libraries were made using 5' RACE. The sequencer was an Illumina HiSeq 2000. In-frame beta chains were kept once TCRdb had trimmed the public reads at Q25 with fastp and called clones with MiXCR. CDR3 protein duplicates are merged, each entry listing the most common genes and DNA. In all, the sample holds 350,000 to 450,000 distinct CDR3 sequences, and less than 20% of those were seen once. The ten largest clones represent around 12% of the sample. The sequenced material came from naive T cells sorted from blood. Taken with the paper, the label for cell subset or site translates to: cells isolated with a human naive T-cell isolation kit. These receptors were collected from a man aged 50 or older in good health.

The genes are TRBV12-3 or TRBV12-4 and TRBJ2-2, with D tentatively TRBD2 (5 bases). The CDR3 is 15 amino acids. The ends were cut back, 8 bases at V and 0 bases at J, with 13 bases in the middle. The CDR3 DNA reads as TGTGCCAGCGCCCCCTTAGCGACGAACACCGGGGAGCTGTTTTTT. Translation gives CASAPLATNTGELFF.

This sequence joins TRBV20-1 and TRBJ2-4; 9 bases are shared with TRBD2. Germline CDR1 and CDR2: DFQATT and SNEGSKA (reference sequence). With 1 base clipped from V and 10 bases from J, the junction kept 2 bases outside the gene matches. CDR3 size: 12 residues. The CDR3 sequence: CSARGAGGIQYF. In DNA form, the CDR3 reads TGCAGTGCTAGAGGGGCGGGGGGGATTCAGTACTTC.

This clonotype was seen many times. V and J are TRBV5-1 and TRBJ2-5; no reliable D call. The germline V and J ends were trimmed by 4 bases and 5 bases, with 12 bases remaining between them. CDR3 length: 13 amino acids. Germline CDR1 and CDR2: SGHRS and YFSETQ. This CDR3 is CASSPGRVETQYF. The DNA of the CDR3 is TGCGCCAGCAGCCCAGGAAGAGTGGAGACCCAGTACTTC.

J is TRBJ2-7 and V is TRBV4-1; D may match TRBD1 or TRBD2 (5 bases each). CDR3 length equals 16 residues. The V end lost 1 base, the J end lost 3 bases, and 16 bases lay between the germline ends. Germline V CDR1 and CDR2: MGHRA, YSYEKL. CDR3 sequence reads: CASSQVLRDRGYEQYF. DNA of the CDR3: TGCGCCAGCAGCCAAGTCCTCCGGGACCGAGGCTACGAGCAGTACTTC.

This clonotype was counted ten times or more. This sequence joins TRBV29-1 and TRBJ2-2, with D unresolved. CDR3 size: 14 residues. CDR1 is SQVTM, CDR2 ANQGSEA, per germline. The V end was cut by 6 bases, the J end by 1 base, with 12 bases between. The CDR3 reads CSVDVSGNTGELFF. The CDR3, as DNA: TGCAGCGTCGACGTCTCCGGGAACACCGGGGAGCTGTTTTTT.

The gene calls are TRBV20-1 and TRBJ2-5; TRBD2 aligns across 8 bases. The V gene end was trimmed by 3 bases and the J gene end by 4 bases; junction bases not matched to a gene: 7. The CDR3 sequence is 14 residues long. The germline gives CDR1 DFQATT, CDR2 SNEGSKA (reference sequence). Here the CDR3 DNA reads TGCAGTGCTAGGACTAGCGTGTTGGGAGAGACCCAGTACTTC. Its translation: CSARTSVLGETQYF.

This clonotype was observed many times. The V and J genes are TRBV7-2 and TRBJ2-3; D gene unclear. CDR1 SGHTA and CDR2 FQGNSA come from the germline V gene. V lost 5 bases, J lost 2 bases, and 14 bases lay in between. The CDR3 has 15 amino acids. In DNA form, the CDR3 reads TGTGCCAGCAGCCCGACGGCAAGGTCCACAGATACGCAGTATTTT. Translated, it gives CASSPTARSTDTQYF.

To note about this clonotype: This may be a read error, as it is one base from a much larger clone. The chain joins TRBV20-1 to TRBJ2-2, with D possibly TRBD1 on 5 matching bases. V was pared by 0 bases and J by 7 bases, with 12 bases between. Per the germline V gene, CDR1 is DFQATT and CDR2 is SNEGSKA (reference sequence). The CDR3 totals 14 residues. CDR3 coding DNA: TGCAGTGCTAGAGAGGCAGGGAAGGTCGGGGAGCTGTTTTTT. Residues: CSAREAGKVGELFF.

The table lists this clonotype with a few counts. The CDR3 DNA reads as TGTGCCAGCAGCCCGGGACAGGTACGCAATGAGCAGTTCTTC. Protein sequence: CASSPGQVRNEQFF. V and J are TRBV11-2 and TRBJ2-1; 8 nucleotides agree with TRBD1. This CDR3 comprises 14 residues. Germline CDR1 SGHAT, CDR2 FQNNGV. V was clipped by 5 bases and J by 6 bases; unmatched bases: 6.

This clonotype was picked up one time. The chain recombines TRBV21-1 with TRBJ1-4; TRBD1, as called in the table, went unchecked against the DNA. TRBV21-1 is assigned pseudogene status. The CDR3 has 15 residues. CDR3 protein: CASRPLRTGDEKLFF. The CDR3 DNA follows: TGTGCCAGCAGGCCACTCCGGACAGGGGATGAAAAACTGTTTTTT.

The CDR3 DNA reads as TGCAGTGCTAGTCCGGGGGCCGTCAATGAGCAGTTCTTC. It encodes CSASPGAVNEQFF. The V gene is TRBV20-1, the J gene TRBJ2-1; the D call may be TRBD1 or TRBD2 (6 bases each). Germline CDR1 reads DFQATT; CDR2 reads SNEGSKA (reference sequence). The CDR3 sequence is 13 residues long. The ends were cut back, 3 bases at V and 6 bases at J, with 12 bases in the middle.

The J gene is TRBJ1-1, the V gene TRBV20-1; D not certain. The CDR3 covers 13 residues. Germline lookup yields CDR1 DFQATT and CDR2 SNEGSKA (reference sequence). The germline V and J ends were trimmed by 2 bases and 7 bases, with 14 bases remaining between them. This CDR3 is CSARRQAYSEAFF. The DNA for the CDR3 is TGCAGTGCTAGACGGCAGGCCTACAGTGAAGCTTTCTTT.

The chain links TRBV5-1 to TRBJ1-1; 7 bases align to TRBD1. With V trimmed by 4 bases and J by 0 bases, 3 bases remained unmatched. The CDR3 is 14 residues long. In germline, CDR1 is SGHRS, CDR2 YFSETQ. CDR3: CASSQDRMNTEAFF. The CDR3 nucleotides read TGCGCCAGCAGCCAGGACAGGATGAACACTGAAGCTTTCTTT.

This clonotype was found many times. The chain joins TRBV12-3 or TRBV12-4 to TRBJ2-3; a weak D match, TRBD2 (5 bases). The CDR3 runs 15 residues. Trimming shortened V by 7 bases and J by 0 bases, and 14 bases separated the two germline ends. In DNA form, the CDR3 reads TGTGCCAGCATCCCCGGCGGGCTTAGCACAGATACGCAGTATTTT. Protein: CASIPGGLSTDTQYF.

The chain couples TRBV20-1 to TRBJ1-1, with D possibly TRBD1 on 5 matching bases. The CDR3 extends over 13 amino acids. CDR1 is DFQATT, CDR2 SNEGSKA, per germline (reference sequence). CDR3 in amino acids: CTAVEGMNTEAFF. CDR3 bases: TGCACCGCGGTTGAGGGGATGAACACTGAAGCTTTCTTT.

This clonotype was counted at least ten times. The genes are TRBV20-1 and TRBJ2-1, with 8 bases that match TRBD2. Trimming removed 3 bases from V and 3 bases from J; junction bases left unmatched: 4. Germline V gene data show CDR1 as DFQATT and CDR2 as SNEGSKA (reference sequence). The CDR3 length is 14 residues. The CDR3 sequence is CSASGRAVYNEQFF. CDR3 bases: TGCAGTGCTAGCGGGAGGGCCGTCTACAATGAGCAGTTCTTC.

In its sample, this clonotype was seen a few times. The chain joins TRBV7-3 to TRBJ2-3; possible D gene TRBD2, 6 bases. Germline V CDR1 and CDR2: SGHTA, FQGTGA. CDR3 length equals 14 residues. V lost 8 bases to trimming and J lost 4 bases, with 16 bases between them. CDR3 protein: CASAPGRGADTQYF. In nucleotides, the CDR3 is TGTGCCAGCGCCCCCGGGAGAGGCGCAGATACGCAGTATTTT.

There are many counts of this clonotype. The chain joins TRBV12-3 or TRBV12-4 to TRBJ2-1; tentatively, D is TRBD1 (6 bases). Trimming took 0 bases from V and 7 from J, leaving 13 bases between them. This CDR3 has 15 amino acids. For the CDR3, the DNA is TGTGCCAGCAGTTTAGCGGGGGCCCCTTTGAATGAGCAGTTCTTC. This gives the protein CASSLAGAPLNEQFF.

The chain is built from TRBV2 and TRBJ2-7; 13 bases are a match to TRBD2. This CDR3 spans 15 amino acids. The germline V gene has CDR1 SNHLY and CDR2 FYNNEI. V shed 6 bases, J shed 2 bases, and the junction held 4 bases outside the gene matches. Here the CDR3 DNA reads TGTGCCAGCAGGGGACTAGCGGGGAAAACCTACGAGCAGTACTTC. Protein product: CASRGLAGKTYEQYF.

This clonotype showed up just a few times. The chain has TRBV12-3 or TRBV12-4 and TRBJ1-4; D remains unclear. With 0 bases removed from V and 7 bases from J, the gap between germline ends came to 12 bases. The CDR3 sequence is 15 residues long. In nucleotides, the CDR3 is TGTGCCAGCAGTTTAGCAACCCGGATGGGTGAAAAACTGTTTTTT. Translated: CASSLATRMGEKLFF.

The gene calls are TRBV6-5 and TRBJ1-2; D is ambiguous. CDR1 MNHEY and CDR2 SVGAGI come from the germline V gene. The V end was cut by 2 bases, the J end by 1 base, with 11 bases between. The CDR3 runs 15 residues. Here the CDR3 DNA reads TGTGCCAGCAGTTACAATTCTCTGATTAACTATGGCTACACCTTC. Translation gives CASSYNSLINYGYTF.

This clonotype showed up just a few times. The chain combines TRBV12-3 or TRBV12-4 with TRBJ1-2; tentative D call: TRBD1 (5 bases). V was cut by 3 bases and J by 6 bases, with 8 bases left in between. The CDR3 loop spans 12 amino acids. The CDR3 sequence is CASSLNRHGYTF. For the CDR3, the DNA is TGTGCCAGCAGTTTGAACAGGCATGGCTACACCTTC.

As for this clonotype: One end of the junction is discordant with germline, which a read error may explain. The rearrangement joins TRBV7-7 to TRBJ1-1; weak D call: TRBD1 (6 bases). The germline gives CDR1 SSHAT, CDR2 FNYEAQ (reference sequence). The CDR3 totals 16 residues. CDR3 in amino acids: CASSLERTAVNTEAFF. In DNA form, the CDR3 reads TGTGCTAGCAGCCTAGAACGGACAGCTGTGAACACTGAAGCTTTCTTT.

The rearrangement joins TRBV27 to TRBJ2-7; maybe TRBD2 (5 bases). Per the germline V gene, CDR1 is MNHEY and CDR2 is SMNVEV (reference sequence). Between the trimmed V and J ends, which lost 5 bases and 5 bases, there was a span of 13 bases. The CDR3 has 13 amino acids. The CDR3 loop is CASSSLTGDEQYF. DNA for the CDR3: TGTGCCAGCAGTAGTCTGACCGGGGACGAGCAGTACTTC.

This chain uses TRBV20-1 with TRBJ2-3, with D possibly being TRBD2 (6 bases). V lost 1 base to trimming and J lost 3 bases, with 11 bases between them. CDR1 is DFQATT and CDR2 is SNEGSKA in the germline V gene (reference sequence). This CDR3 region has 14 residues. CDR3 sequence (DNA): TGCAGTGCTAGAGCAGCGGGCTCAACAGATACGCAGTATTTT. It codes for CSARAAGSTDTQYF.

The chain has TRBV9 and TRBJ2-5, with 7 bases aligning to TRBD1. The length of the CDR3 is 14 residues. Germline V gene sequence: CDR1 SGDLS, CDR2 YYNGEE. V gave up 6 bases and J gave up 3 bases; unmatched junction bases: 8. The CDR3 region is CASTRGQKEETQYF. The CDR3 DNA follows: TGTGCCAGCACCCGGGGACAGAAGGAAGAGACCCAGTACTTC.

The chain carries TRBV25-1 and TRBJ2-1, with 10 bases matching TRBD1. This CDR3 region has 17 residues. The ends lost 1 base at V and 8 bases at J; junction bases unmatched: 11. CDR1 is MGHDK and CDR2 is SYGVNS in the germline V gene. As DNA, the CDR3 is TGTGCCAGCAGTGAATCGTTTTCGGGACAGGGGTTCGATGAGCAGTTCTTC. This gives the protein CASSESFSGQGFDEQFF. Using reference TRBV25-1 and TRBJ2-1 for the parts outside the CDR3, the full variable domain is EADIYQTPRYLVIGTGKKITLECSQTMGHDKMYWYQQDPGMELHLIHYSYGVNSTEKGDLSSESTVSRIRTEHFPLTLESARPSHTSQYLCASSESFSGQGFDEQFFGPGTRLTVL.

The chain employs TRBV29-1 and TRBJ2-1, with 12 bases matching TRBD2. CDR1 and CDR2 (germline): SQVTM, ANQGSEA. The CDR3 loop spans 13 amino acids. Trimming removed 6 bases from V and 4 bases from J; junction bases left unmatched: 1. CDR3 sequence (DNA): TGCAGCGTACTAGCGGGAGGTTACAATGAGCAGTTCTTC. Translation: CSVLAGGYNEQFF.